This T cell receptor beta chain was captured in a study of control samples from healthy donors and cancer patients. The data were produced by immunoSEQ multiplex PCR, yet TCRdb's version contains in-frame clones alone and is incomplete. The sample contains about 38,000 clones, 83% of which appear only once. The germline V gene has CDR1 SGHNT and CDR2 YYREEE (reference sequence). The CDR3 covers 20 residues. With V trimmed by 3 bases and J by 0 bases, 9 bases remained unmatched. This clonotype originated in a woman aged 55-75 years with lung cancer. The chain joins TRBV5-4 to TRBJ2-6; 13 nucleotides line up with TRBD2. The sample consisted of PBMCs. CDR3 bases: TGTGCCAGCAGCTCCGGGACTAGCGGGGTTCCCATCTCTGGGGCCAACGTCCTGACTTTC. Its protein is CASSSGTSGVPISGANVLTF.